This TCR beta chain was sequenced in a study of patients and donors after allogeneic stem cell transplantation. Trimming removed 0 bases from V and 7 bases from J, with 6 bases in between. This CDR3 comprises 13 residues. CDR1 is KGHDR, CDR2 SFDVKD, per germline. A single record per CDR3 protein comes from TCRdb applying MiXCR to the RT-PCR reads. The sample contains roughly 960,000 distinct CDR3 sequences, under 20% of which appear only once. This clonotype has only a few counts. V is TRBV24-1 and J is TRBJ2-1; D may match TRBD1 or TRBD2 (5 bases each). Sequencing input: blood, either unsorted or a sorted T cell fraction (not recorded which). The sequence was collected from a human donor who was either an allogeneic HSCT recipient or a stem cell or donor lymphocyte infusion donor (not recorded which). It is not recorded whose cells these are; they may come from a transplant donor. The CDR3 region has the DNA TGTGCCACCAGTGATTTGTGGGGGAATGAGCAGTTCTTC. It codes for CATSDLWGNEQFF.